The present entry profiles one TCR beta chain with its context. Its antigen is unknown. The CDR3 loop spans 18 amino acids. Per the germline V gene, CDR1 is SGHDN and CDR2 is FVKESK. V was trimmed by 0 bases and J by 3 bases, leaving 20 bases between them. A quantity of about 0.45 to 1 ug RNA underwent reverse transcription using random hexamers. TCRdb re-called the immunoSEQ multiplex PCR reads with MiXCR, one entry per CDR3 protein. The table includes 120,000 or so distinct CDR3 sequences, more than 90% detected once. This entry belongs to a study of CD8 T cells in Susac syndrome. Study conclusions and caveats: By the study's own acknowledgment, its TCR sequencing and HLA analysis included relatively few individuals. In TEMRA cells and active patients, CD8+ clonal expansion in Susac reached its peak.

This receptor was obtained from a human donor with Susac syndrome. The V gene is TRBV14, the J gene TRBJ2-5; D gene unclear. Input material: CD8+ T cells from PBMCs. CDR3 coding DNA: TGTGCCAGCAGCCAAGATCTGGGCCGTCACCGGCATGAAGAGACCCAGTACTTC. It encodes CASSQDLGRHRHEETQYF.